This TCR beta chain came from a study of cytomegalovirus exposure and HLA in healthy donors. Findings and caveats of the study: A prior analysis recorded that most TCR beta V segments were productive about 87% or about 30% of the time. Later analysis associated a missense DCLRE1C variant with TCR beta V- and J-gene trimming. Listed as cytomegalovirus-associated were 150 or so TCR beta chains. Some highly shared sequence variants likely arose as a pipeline artifact.

Of note for this clone: Its antigen is currently unknown.

The PCR contained 60 Vbeta and 13 Jbeta primers. The data were produced by immunoSEQ multiplex PCR, yet TCRdb's version contains in-frame clones alone and is incomplete. The sample has some 150,000 clones, approximately 79% seen once. V was trimmed by 0 bases and J by 8 bases, leaving 10 bases between them. There are 13 residues in the CDR3. Germline-derived CDR1 and CDR2 are LGHNA and YNFKEQ. The sample comprised PBMCs. This clonotype was obtained from a young woman in good health and CMV-seronegative. The chain recombines TRBV4-2 with TRBJ1-2, with D unclear. CDR3 sequence reads: CASSQEVRRGYTF. DNA for the CDR3: TGTGCCAGCAGCCAAGAAGTTAGGAGGGGCTACACCTTC.